Presented here are 32 T cell receptor beta chains from one specimen sequenced in a study of OX40 agonist ivuxolimab in advanced cancers. The data were produced by immunoSEQ multiplex PCR, yet TCRdb's version contains in-frame clones alone and is incomplete. The table has about 33,000 clones, more than 65% seen once; the top ten hold around 10%. The source was CD4+ or CD8+ T cells sorted from blood, collected in a trial of the OX40 agonist ivuxolimab. Every receptor here comes from an adult with an advanced solid tumor such as melanoma, head and neck, liver or kidney cancer.

The chain couples TRBV18 to TRBJ2-7; 7 nucleotides align to TRBD1. The CDR3 sequence is 18 residues long. The V segment lost 1 base and the J segment 0 bases; nucleotides outside the gene matches: 12. CDR1 and CDR2 from the germline V gene are KGHSH and LQKENI. CDR3 coding DNA: TGTGCCAGCTCACCACGTAATACCTACGGGACAGACTCCTACGAGCAGTACTTC. This sequence encodes CASSPRNTYGTDSYEQYF.

The CDR3: CAWSVWGASEKLFF. The CDR3 DNA reads TGTGCCTGGAGTGTATGGGGGGCTAGTGAAAAACTGTTTTTT. The J gene is TRBJ1-4, the V gene TRBV30, with TRBD1 as a possible D gene (6 bases). Per the germline V gene, CDR1 is GTSNPN and CDR2 is SVGIG (reference sequence). CDR3 length equals 14 residues. V was trimmed by 0 bases and J by 7 bases, leaving 12 bases between them.

Note on this clone: It is unclear where the CDR3 begins or ends on the DNA, so no DNA is shown, and the CDR3 is as TCRdb lists it. The chain employs TRBV27 and TRBJ2-5; the tabulated D call, TRBD2, remains unverified against the DNA. Germline V CDR1 and CDR2: MNHEY, SMNVEV (reference sequence). The CDR3 is 14 residues long, ends included. The CDR3: CASSTSGLALHRYF.

The chain couples TRBV19 to TRBJ1-1, with a tentative D call TRBD1 (6 bases). Germline V CDR1 and CDR2: LNHDA, SQIVND (reference sequence). The V gene lost 6 bases and the J gene lost 5 bases, with 16 bases spanning the gap. CDR3 size: 14 residues. Written as DNA, the CDR3 is TGTGCCAGTAGCCCAATAATAACAGGGACTGAAGCTTTCTTT. It yields the protein CASSPIITGTEAFF.

This clone was observed once. The chain couples TRBV19 to TRBJ2-5; D remains ambiguous. CDR3 size: 15 residues. The V end lost 3 bases, the J end lost 1 base, and 12 bases lay between the germline ends. Germline CDR1 and CDR2: LNHDA and SQIVND (reference sequence). The CDR3: CASSIRSRAQETQYF. CDR3 coding DNA: TGTGCCAGTAGTATCAGGTCTAGGGCCCAAGAGACCCAGTACTTC.

The chain is built from TRBV18 and TRBJ2-7; 7 bases are a match to TRBD1. V lost 5 bases, J lost 7 bases, and 8 bases stayed unmatched. The CDR3 runs to 13 residues. Germline V gives CDR1 KGHSH, CDR2 LQKENI. CDR3 bases: TGTGCCAGCTCATACCTACAGGGGAGTGAGCAGTACTTC. Its protein is CASSYLQGSEQYF.

This chain links TRBV7-8 with TRBJ2-7; 9 bases match TRBD1. The germline gives CDR1 SGHVS, CDR2 FQNEAQ. This CDR3 region has 15 residues. V lost 5 bases, J lost 3 bases, and 8 bases stayed unmatched. The CDR3 DNA follows: TGTGCCAGCAGCGAACAGGGGGCGGAAGGCTACGAGCAGTACTTC. Amino acids: CASSEQGAEGYEQYF.

This chain connects TRBV6-1 to TRBJ1-2; possible D gene TRBD1, 5 bases. This CDR3 region has 15 residues. V was trimmed by 5 bases and J by 0 bases, leaving 13 bases between them. Germline V gene sequence: CDR1 MNHNS, CDR2 SASEGT. The DNA for the CDR3 is TGTGCCAGCAGTAAGACAGACCTTACTAACTATGGCTACACCTTC. Translating gives CASSKTDLTNYGYTF.

The V call is TRBV19, the J call TRBJ2-2; no reliable D call. There are 13 residues in the CDR3. Trimming shortened V by 10 bases and J by 0 bases, and 9 bases separated the two germline ends. The germline gives CDR1 LNHDA, CDR2 SQIVND (reference sequence). As DNA, the CDR3 is TGTGCCATCACGACACCGAACACCGGGGAGCTGTTTTTT. Translated, it gives CAITTPNTGELFF.

This chain links TRBV5-5 with TRBJ2-2, with TRBD2 identical over 7 bases. J lost 0 bases, V lost 4 bases, and 6 bases had no gene match. Germline V gene lookup returns CDR1 SGHKS and CDR2 YYEKEE (reference sequence). The CDR3 length is 16 residues. CDR3 amino acids: CASSPNSGSNTGELFF. CDR3 DNA sequence: TGTGCCAGCAGCCCTAATAGCGGGTCGAACACCGGGGAGCTGTTTTTT.

CDR3 nucleotides: TGTGCCAGCAGCTTAGGGACAGCCAATTACGAGCAGTACTTC. Its protein is CASSLGTANYEQYF. V is TRBV11-2 and J is TRBJ2-7; a weak D match, TRBD1 (6 bases). The germline V gene has CDR1 SGHAT and CDR2 FQNNGV. V was cut by 1 base and J by 4 bases, with 11 bases left in between. The CDR3 is 14 amino acids.

The genes are TRBV25-1 and TRBJ2-3; 9 bases map to TRBD2. The CDR3 has 15 residues. V shed 5 bases, J shed 2 bases, and the junction held 5 bases outside the gene matches. Looked up from germline, CDR1 is MGHDK and CDR2 is SYGVNS. In DNA form, the CDR3 reads TGTGCCAGCAGTATCAGCGGGGGGACCACAGATACGCAGTATTTT. Residues: CASSISGGTTDTQYF.

The chain has TRBV5-1 and TRBJ1-2, with TRBD1 matching 10 bases. Germline values: CDR1 SGHRS, CDR2 YFSETQ. The junction had 10 bases not matched to a gene; V was cut back by 3 bases and J by 8 bases. This CDR3 comprises 15 residues. The CDR3 bases are TGCGCCAGCAGCTCCTCCGGGACAGGGGTCTGGGGCTACACCTTC. Translating gives CASSSSGTGVWGYTF.

The genes are TRBV27 and TRBJ2-1; the D is unclear. This CDR3 region has 15 residues. The ends were cut back, 2 bases at V and 0 bases at J, with 8 bases in the middle. Germline assignment: CDR1 MNHEY and CDR2 SMNVEV (reference sequence). The CDR3 coding sequence is TGTGCCAGCAGTTTAAGACCGATCTCCTACAATGAGCAGTTCTTC. Amino acid sequence: CASSLRPISYNEQFF.

This chain joins TRBV12-5 and TRBJ1-1; D not certain. Deletions cut 1 base from V and 5 bases from J, with 14 bases between. The CDR3 runs 15 residues. In germline, CDR1 is LGHNT, CDR2 FRNRAP. In nucleotides, the CDR3 is TGTGCTAGTGGTTTGGGACGAAACCCGGGAACTGAAGCTTTCTTT. Translating it yields CASGLGRNPGTEAFF. The entire variable domain, with the rest obtained from reference TRBV12-5 and TRBJ1-1, is as follows: DARVTQTPRHKVTEMGQEVTMRCQPILGHNTVFWYRQTMMQGLELLAYFRNRAPLDDSGMPKDRFSAEMPDATLATLKIQPSEPRDSAVYFCASGLGRNPGTEAFFGQGTRLTVV.

This chain links TRBV7-9 with TRBJ1-1; D uncertain. The CDR3 is made up of 14 amino acids. Germline CDR1 and CDR2: SEHNR and FQNEAQ (reference sequence). The V gene lost 0 bases and the J gene lost 1 base, with 6 bases spanning the gap. The CDR3 DNA is TGTGCCAGCAGCTTAGCGTTCCAGAACACTGAAGCTTTCTTT. Protein product: CASSLAFQNTEAFF.

The chain uses TRBV5-1 and TRBJ2-7; TRBD1 agrees at 10 bases. J lost 7 bases, V lost 3 bases, and 7 bases had no gene match. The CDR3 runs 14 residues. Germline lookup yields CDR1 SGHRS and CDR2 YFSETQ. CDR3 in amino acids: CASSSGQGLREQYF. The CDR3 nucleotides read TGCGCCAGCAGCTCGGGACAGGGGCTTCGGGAGCAGTACTTC. Based on the CDR3 plus reference TRBV5-1 and TRBJ2-7, the full variable domain is KAGVTQTPRYLIKTRGQQVTLSCSPISGHRSVSWYQQTPGQGLQFLFEYFSETQRNKGNFPGRFSGRQFSNSRSEMNVSTLELGDSALYLCASSSGQGLREQYFGPGTRLTVT.

A few counts support this clone. The chain has TRBV10-1 and TRBJ2-1; D perhaps matches TRBD2 (5 bases). V lost 3 bases and J 5 bases, leaving 14 bases between the germline ends. From germline, CDR1 is WNHNN and CDR2 SYGVQD (reference sequence). The CDR3 spans 15 residues. CDR3: CASSDPGMSDNEQFF. CDR3 in DNA: TGCGCCAGCAGTGACCCGGGGATGTCGGACAATGAGCAGTTCTTC.

The chain joins TRBV6-1 to TRBJ2-7, with D perhaps matching TRBD1 or TRBD2 (5 bases each). Trimming removed 2 bases from V and 1 base from J, with 12 bases in between. Germline V gene lookup returns CDR1 MNHNS and CDR2 SASEGT. The CDR3 consists of 15 residues. Here the CDR3 reads CASSERGDSSYEQYF. CDR3 sequence (DNA): TGTGCCAGCAGTGAAAGGGGAGACAGTTCCTACGAGCAGTACTTC.

This clone was observed a handful of times. The CDR3 loop reads CASSLGSYSNQPQHF. CDR3 bases: TGCGCCAGCAGCTTGGGCAGTTATAGCAATCAGCCCCAGCATTTT. The V gene is TRBV5-1, the J gene TRBJ1-5, with D hard to call. The CDR3 covers 15 residues. Germline V CDR1 and CDR2: SGHRS, YFSETQ. V was trimmed by 0 bases and J by 0 bases, leaving 7 bases between them. The complete variable domain, with remaining parts taken from reference TRBV5-1 and TRBJ1-5, reads KAGVTQTPRYLIKTRGQQVTLSCSPISGHRSVSWYQQTPGQGLQFLFEYFSETQRNKGNFPGRFSGRQFSNSRSEMNVSTLELGDSALYLCASSLGSYSNQPQHFGDGTRLSIL.

The gene calls are TRBV11-2 and TRBJ2-3, with TRBD2 matching over 7 bases. With 2 bases clipped from V and 3 bases from J, the junction kept 5 bases outside the gene matches. Germline V gene lookup returns CDR1 SGHAT and CDR2 FQNNGV. The CDR3 spans 15 residues. This chain's CDR3 is CASSLFGLGTDTQYF. The DNA for the CDR3 is TGTGCCAGCAGCTTATTTGGACTAGGAACAGATACGCAGTATTTT. The whole variable domain, filled in from reference TRBV11-2 and TRBJ2-3, reads EAGVAQSPRYKIIEKRQSVAFWCNPISGHATLYWYQQILGQGPKLLIQFQNNGVVDDSQLPKDRFSAERLKGVDSTLKIQPAKLEDSAVYLCASSLFGLGTDTQYFGPGTRLTVL.

This chain uses TRBV5-1 with TRBJ2-1, with TRBD1 matching 10 bases. Germline CDR1 reads SGHRS; CDR2 reads YFSETQ. The CDR3 consists of 16 residues. V was pared by 0 bases and J by 6 bases, with 6 bases of the junction left unmatched. The CDR3 loop reads CASSLGTGGSVNEQFF. The CDR3 bases are TGCGCCAGCAGCTTGGGGACAGGGGGAAGTGTCAATGAGCAGTTCTTC.

The chain uses TRBV30 and TRBJ2-1; 8 bases are shared with TRBD2. The CDR3 consists of 12 residues. Unmatched junction bases numbered 4, after V lost 2 bases and J lost 10 bases. Germline values: CDR1 GTSNPN, CDR2 SVGIG (reference sequence). This CDR3 reads CAWSPGGYEQFF. CDR3 sequence (DNA): TGTGCCTGGAGTCCGGGAGGGTACGAGCAGTTCTTC. Full variable domain (remainder filled in from reference TRBV30 and TRBJ2-1): SQTIHQWPATLVQPVGSPLSLECTVEGTSNPNLYWYRQAAGRGLQLLFYSVGIGQISSEVPQNLSASRPQDRQFILSSKKLLLSDSGFYLCAWSPGGYEQFFGPGTRLTVL.

CDR3 protein: CASSIADGPPLHF. The CDR3 DNA reads as TGTGCCAGTAGTATAGCGGACGGGCCACCCCTCCACTTT. The chain has TRBV19 and TRBJ1-6; no clear D. CDR1 is LNHDA, CDR2 SQIVND, per germline (reference sequence). The germline V and J ends were trimmed by 1 base and 11 bases, with 9 bases remaining between them. CDR3 length equals 13 residues.

This clone was seen a handful of times. The chain uses TRBV30 and TRBJ1-4; tentatively, D is TRBD1 (5 bases). The germline V gene encodes CDR1 GTSNPN and CDR2 SVGIG (reference sequence). V lost 8 bases and J 8 bases, leaving 18 bases between the germline ends. This CDR3 is built from 13 residues. This chain's CDR3 is CAGQSGKGEKLFF. For the CDR3, the DNA is TGTGCCGGCCAGTCAGGGAAGGGAGAAAAACTGTTTTTT.

The gene calls are TRBV5-6 and TRBJ1-1, with 8 bases lining up with TRBD1. V was clipped by 3 bases and J by 0 bases; unmatched bases: 7. This CDR3 spans 16 amino acids. Germline V gene lookup returns CDR1 SGHDT and CDR2 YYEEEE. CDR3 region: CASSSRTGLLNTEAFF. CDR3 sequence (DNA): TGTGCCAGCAGCTCGAGGACAGGGCTTTTGAACACTGAAGCTTTCTTT.

The chain recombines TRBV6-1 with TRBJ2-1, with D perhaps matching TRBD1 (5 bases). Trimming pared 6 bases from V and 8 bases from J, leaving 17 bases between. In germline, CDR1 is MNHNS, CDR2 SASEGT. The CDR3 is 14 amino acids. The CDR3 nucleotides read TGTGCCAGCAGCTCCCCACAGGTTAAGTATGAGCAGTTCTTC. Residues: CASSSPQVKYEQFF.

This clone was detected only a few times. The chain couples TRBV18 to TRBJ1-5; no clear D gene. The CDR3 runs 16 residues. Looked up from germline, CDR1 is KGHSH and CDR2 is LQKENI. The V end lost 2 bases, the J end lost 0 bases, and 11 bases lay between the germline ends. The CDR3: CASSPNSQYSNQPQHF. DNA of the CDR3: TGTGCCAGCTCACCAAATAGCCAGTATAGCAATCAGCCCCAGCATTTT.

This clone was recorded a few times. This chain joins TRBV7-9 and TRBJ1-2; D gene unclear. V was cut by 0 bases and J by 7 bases, with 9 bases left in between. The CDR3 runs to 13 residues. Germline assignment: CDR1 SEHNR and CDR2 FQNEAQ (reference sequence). CDR3 coding DNA: TGTGCCAGCAGCTTAGCGGGCATGGGTGGCTACACCTTC. Encoded protein: CASSLAGMGGYTF.

J is TRBJ2-2 and V is TRBV7-2; D is tentatively TRBD1 or TRBD2 (5 bases each). Germline V gene lookup returns CDR1 SGHTA and CDR2 FQGNSA. The CDR3 consists of 15 residues. Trimming left V 1 base short and J 3 bases short, with 9 bases between. The CDR3 sequence is CASSLGGVDTGELFF. CDR3 in DNA: TGTGCCAGCAGCTTAGGAGGGGTGGACACCGGGGAGCTGTTTTTT.

The gene calls are TRBV7-9 and TRBJ2-3, with TRBD1 identical over 10 bases. The ends lost 5 bases at V and 2 bases at J; junction bases unmatched: 13. Germline loops: CDR1 SEHNR, CDR2 FQNEAQ (reference sequence). This CDR3 has 18 residues. As DNA, the CDR3 is TGTGCCAGCAGCCCCTGGCCTCCGGGACAGGGGTTCACAGATACGCAGTATTTT. Translation gives CASSPWPPGQGFTDTQYF.

To note about this clone: The same CDR3 can be traced to other DNA sequences in this sample. V gene TRBV5-1 combines with J gene TRBJ1-1; TRBD1 might be the D (5 bases). Germline V gives CDR1 SGHRS, CDR2 YFSETQ. The CDR3 is made up of 15 amino acids. Between the trimmed V and J ends, which lost 0 bases and 2 bases, there was a span of 11 bases. Here the CDR3 DNA reads TGCGCCAGCAGCTTGGATGGGGGATATAACACTGAAGCTTTCTTT. This codes for CASSLDGGYNTEAFF.